The 8 T cell receptor beta chains presented below share a single source sample, sequenced in a study of cytomegalovirus exposure and HLA in healthy donors. The table came from immunoSEQ multiplex PCR; TCRdb's copy has only in-frame clones and leaves some out. The sample contains 300,000 to 400,000 clones, 86% of which appear only once. Sequencing was done on a sample of PBMCs. Receptor source: a young woman in good health and CMV-seronegative.

The chain is built from TRBV19 and TRBJ2-2; 11 nucleotides line up with TRBD2. Germline loops: CDR1 LNHDA, CDR2 SQIVND (reference sequence). V lost 5 bases, J lost 4 bases, and 9 bases stayed unmatched. The CDR3 has 17 residues. The CDR3 loop reads CASSRLAGGGGTGELFF. The CDR3 DNA follows: TGTGCCAGTAGTCGGCTAGCGGGGGGAGGTGGCACCGGGGAGCTGTTTTTT.

This clone showed up just a few times. V is TRBV6-5 and J is TRBJ2-7; TRBD2 might be the D (6 bases). CDR3 size: 13 residues. Between the trimmed V and J ends, which lost 7 bases and 7 bases, there was a span of 17 bases. Germline CDR1 is MNHEY and CDR2 is SVGAGI. CDR3 in DNA: TGTGCCAGCAAGGGCACCCTGGCGGGGGAGCAGTACTTC. Translated: CASKGTLAGEQYF.

In its sample, this clone was seen once. V is TRBV7-9 and J is TRBJ1-5; D is unclear. Trimming shortened V by 4 bases and J by 5 bases, and 6 bases separated the two germline ends. The CDR3 has 12 residues. Germline V lookup: CDR1 SEHNR, CDR2 FQNEAQ (reference sequence). The CDR3 DNA follows: TGTGCCAGCAGCTCGTTCGATCAGCCCCAGCATTTT. As protein: CASSSFDQPQHF.

The chain joins TRBV10-1 to TRBJ2-5, with D perhaps matching TRBD2 (5 bases). Trimming stripped 8 bases from V and 5 bases from J, with 15 bases between. The CDR3 length is 13 residues. Germline CDR1 is WNHNN and CDR2 is SYGVQD (reference sequence). The CDR3 DNA is TGCGCCAGCTCTAGCTTACTCAGGGAGACCCAGTACTTC. Its translation: CASSSLLRETQYF.

This chain uses TRBV7-9 with TRBJ2-5; 8 positions agree with TRBD1. The CDR3 consists of 15 residues. Germline values: CDR1 SEHNR, CDR2 FQNEAQ (reference sequence). V trimming: 2 bases; J trimming: 5 bases; junction bases outside the gene matches: 7. CDR3 sequence reads: CASSLLGQGRETQYF. DNA of the CDR3: TGTGCCAGCAGCTTACTCGGACAGGGCAGGGAGACCCAGTACTTC.

The chain combines TRBV19 with TRBJ2-3, with 7 bases fitting TRBD2. CDR1 is LNHDA and CDR2 is SQIVND in the germline V gene (reference sequence). This CDR3 spans 15 amino acids. Trimming removed 6 bases from V and 1 base from J; junction bases left unmatched: 7. The CDR3 loop is CASRRSGRGTDTQYF. DNA of the CDR3: TGTGCCAGTAGGAGGTCGGGGAGGGGCACAGATACGCAGTATTTT.

The gene calls are TRBV4-1 and TRBJ2-7; D remains ambiguous. Trimming removed 1 base from V and 5 bases from J, with 15 bases in between. Germline CDR1 and CDR2: MGHRA and YSYEKL. There are 15 residues in the CDR3. The CDR3 loop reads CASSQGWAARDEQYF. CDR3 bases: TGCGCCAGCAGCCAAGGGTGGGCCGCGCGTGACGAGCAGTACTTC.

This clone was observed once. This CDR3 is CASSGQHTYEQYF. For the CDR3, the DNA is TGTGCCAGCAGCGGACAACATACCTACGAGCAGTACTTC. V is TRBV5-4 and J is TRBJ2-7, with D possibly being TRBD1 (5 bases). Between the trimmed V and J ends, which lost 4 bases and 2 bases, there was a span of 10 bases. CDR3 size: 13 residues. The germline gives CDR1 SGHNT, CDR2 YYREEE (reference sequence).